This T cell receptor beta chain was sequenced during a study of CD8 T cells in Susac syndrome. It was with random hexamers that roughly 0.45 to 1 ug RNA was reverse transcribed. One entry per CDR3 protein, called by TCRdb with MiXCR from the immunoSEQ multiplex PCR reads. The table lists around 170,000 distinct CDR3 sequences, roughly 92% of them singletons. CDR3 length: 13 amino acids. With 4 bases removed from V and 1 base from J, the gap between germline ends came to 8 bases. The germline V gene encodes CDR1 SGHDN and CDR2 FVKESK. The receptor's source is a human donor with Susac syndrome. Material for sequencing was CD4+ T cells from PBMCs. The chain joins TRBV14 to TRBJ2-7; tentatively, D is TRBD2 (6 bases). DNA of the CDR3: TGTGCCAGCAGCCCCGGACTATCCTACGAGCAGTACTTC. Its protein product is CASSPGLSYEQYF.